A selection of T cell receptor beta chains follows, all from one sample in a study of post-analysis software for immune sequencing data. TCRdb ran MiXCR on the PCR reads and lists one entry per CDR3 protein. This sample has about 540,000 distinct CDR3 sequences; approximately 34% occur once, and the top ten carry about 6%. The sample taken for sequencing was blood. These receptor sequences come from a girl younger than 18 with multiple sclerosis. Each CDR3 is given with its conserved first and last residue. The D gene is left open where the match is weak. The size entry is marked missing in some rows and otherwise reads once, few, many or a size class.

>-|TRBV6-2/TRBV6-3|-|TRBJ1-2
CASSWVDLGYGYTF
TGTGCCAGCAGTTGGGTGGACCTCGGCTATGGCTACACCTTC
>many|TRBV6-4|TRBD2|TRBJ2-1
CASSEGLAASEQFF
TGTGCCAGCAGTGAGGGACTAGCGGCAAGCGAGCAGTTCTTC
>once|TRBV12-3/TRBV12-4|-|TRBJ1-1
CASSNTAGNTEAFF
TGTGCCAGCAGCAACACCGCGGGGAACACTGAAGCTTTCTTT
>-|TRBV10-3|TRBD2|TRBJ2-1
CAISDPGTRYSRQFF
TGTGCCATCAGTGACCCCGGGACTAGGTATTCGCGGCAGTTCTTC
>few|TRBV5-1|-|TRBJ1-4
CASSRRLATNEKLFF
TGCGCCAGCAGTAGACGACTTGCAACTAATGAAAAACTGTTTTTT
>few|TRBV7-9|-|TRBJ2-3
CASTLGGIRDTQYF
TGTGCCAGCACCCTGGGGGGAATCAGAGATACGCAGTATTTT
>-|TRBV7-3|-|TRBJ2-1
CASSGPPYNEQFF
TGTGCCAGCAGCGGCCCCCCGTACAATGAGCAGTTCTTC
>once|TRBV12-3/TRBV12-4|TRBD2|TRBJ2-1
CASSLRGLLQFF
TGTGCCAGCAGTTTAAGGGGACTATTGCAGTTCTTC
>few|TRBV5-5|-|TRBJ2-1
CASSSPRGSYNEQFF
TGTGCCAGCAGCTCTCCGCGGGGCTCCTACAATGAGCAGTTCTTC
>few|TRBV5-6|-|TRBJ2-7
CASSLLAYEQYF
TGTGCCAGCAGCTTATTAGCCTACGAGCAGTACTTC
>-|TRBV9|-|TRBJ2-1
CASSPAGRGETQFF
TGTGCCAGCAGCCCGGCAGGGAGAGGGGAGACCCAGTTCTTC
>-|TRBV7-9|-|TRBJ1-4
CASSSPGTENEKLFF
TGTGCCAGCAGCTCCCCCGGGACTGAAAATGAAAAACTGTTTTTT
>-|TRBV15|-|TRBJ1-1
CATSRDRGLNTEAFF
TGTGCCACCAGCAGAGATAGGGGGTTGAACACTGAAGCTTTCTTT
>few|TRBV10-3|-|TRBJ1-3
CAISEGAPTGNTIYF
TGTGCCATCAGTGAAGGGGCCCCCACTGGAAACACCATATATTTT
>-|TRBV20-1|TRBD1|TRBJ2-5
CSARDLGGWQQETQYF
TGCAGTGCTAGAGATCTAGGGGGCTGGCAGCAAGAGACCCAGTACTTC
>-|TRBV5-1|TRBD1|TRBJ1-1
CASSAGQGALEAFF
TGCGCCAGCAGCGCAGGACAGGGGGCACTTGAAGCTTTCTTT
>-|TRBV6-1|TRBD1|TRBJ1-2
CASRRAGGNYGYTF
TGTGCCAGCAGGCGGGCAGGGGGCAACTATGGCTACACCTTC
>-|TRBV27|-|TRBJ2-1
CASSTSLYEQFF
TGTGCCAGCAGCACTTCTCTCTATGAGCAGTTCTTC
>few|TRBV6-5|-|TRBJ1-2
CASSYGQPGGYGYTF
TGTGCCAGCAGTTACGGGCAGCCTGGGGGCTATGGCTACACCTTC
>-|TRBV6-1|-|TRBJ1-6
CASSLTETGTNSPLHF
TGTGCCAGCAGCCTAACCGAAACAGGGACGAATTCACCCCTCCACTTT
>-|TRBV20-1|-|TRBJ2-6
CSATLTGISGANVLTF
TGCAGTGCAACTCTTACAGGGATCTCTGGGGCCAACGTCCTGACTTTC
>-|TRBV20-1|-|TRBJ2-1
CSPGGPSSYNEQFF
TGCAGTCCGGGGGGCCCCAGCTCCTACAATGAGCAGTTCTTC
>-|TRBV6-5|TRBD1|TRBJ1-2
CASSRQGKGGYTF
TGTGCCAGCAGTAGACAGGGCAAGGGTGGCTACACCTTC
>few|TRBV27|TRBD2|TRBJ2-3
CASSFRTPGLARVRSQYF
TGTGCCAGCAGTTTCCGAACTCCGGGACTAGCTCGAGTCCGATCGCAGTATTTT
>-|TRBV3-1|-|TRBJ2-3
CASRLAGTEDTQYF
TGTGCCAGCAGGCTAGCAGGGACGGAGGATACGCAGTATTTT
>few|TRBV20-1|TRBD2|TRBJ2-5
CSARGLAIEETQYF
TGCAGTGCTAGAGGACTAGCTATTGAGGAGACCCAGTACTTC
>-|TRBV20-1|-|TRBJ2-1
CSAPSPGAARYNEQFF
TGCAGTGCGCCTTCCCCGGGAGCCGCAAGATACAATGAGCAGTTCTTC
>-|TRBV6-6|-|TRBJ2-1
CASMAHYGNEQFF
TGTGCCAGTATGGCTCACTACGGAAATGAGCAGTTCTTC
>few|TRBV9|TRBD2|TRBJ2-5
CASSVMRGQETQYF
TGTGCCAGCAGCGTAATGCGGGGGCAAGAGACCCAGTACTTC
>-|TRBV29-1|-|TRBJ2-2
CSVVVGGWNTGELFF
TGCAGCGTTGTGGTTGGGGGTTGGAACACCGGGGAGCTGTTTTTT
>-|TRBV11-1|-|TRBJ1-1
CASSLAGLVEAFF
TGTGCCAGCAGCTTGGCAGGGTTAGTGGAAGCTTTCTTT
>few|TRBV15|-|TRBJ2-3
CATSRNSPGSTDTQYF
TGTGCCACCAGCAGGAATTCACCGGGATCCACAGATACGCAGTATTTT
>-|TRBV20-1|-|TRBJ1-5
CSAQGSVNQPQHF
TGCAGTGCCCAGGGATCTGTGAATCAGCCCCAGCATTTT
>few|TRBV5-1|-|TRBJ2-5
CASSTPETQYF
TGCGCCAGCAGCACTCCGGAGACCCAGTACTTC
>-|TRBV7-3|-|TRBJ1-1
CASRESWHTEAFF
TGTGCCAGCAGAGAATCTTGGCACACTGAAGCTTTCTTT
>-|TRBV6-6|-|TRBJ2-7
CASSPIAADSYEQYF
TGTGCCAGCAGTCCAATAGCGGCTGACTCCTACGAGCAGTACTTC
>-|TRBV12-3/TRBV12-4|TRBD1|TRBJ2-1
CASSPGTGVDEQFF
TGTGCCAGCAGCCCGGGGACAGGGGTCGATGAGCAGTTCTTC
>few|TRBV11-2|TRBD1|TRBJ1-2
CASSLEGQGAGGYTF
TGTGCCAGCAGCTTAGAGGGACAGGGGGCTGGCGGCTACACCTTC
>-|TRBV10-1|-|TRBJ2-7
CASSVDGSYREQYF
TGCGCCAGCAGTGTGGACGGCAGTTACCGGGAGCAGTACTTC
>-|TRBV5-1|TRBD2|TRBJ2-5
CASSSLAAETQYF
TGCGCCAGCAGCTCTCTAGCGGCGGAGACCCAGTACTTC
>few|TRBV6-2/TRBV6-3|-|TRBJ2-1
CASSYEGQIYNEQFF
TGTGCCAGCAGTTACGAGGGGCAGATATACAATGAGCAGTTCTTC
>-|TRBV6-2/TRBV6-3|TRBD1|TRBJ1-2
CASSYGQGQEGYTF
TGTGCCAGCAGTTACGGACAGGGGCAGGAAGGCTACACCTTC
>many|TRBV6-6|-|TRBJ2-5
CASSLAGRRETQYF
TGTGCCAGCAGCCTCGCCGGGCGGCGGGAGACCCAGTACTTC
>-|TRBV29-1|-|TRBJ2-4
CSVVKGGDIQYF
TGCAGCGTTGTAAAGGGTGGGGACATTCAGTACTTC
>-|TRBV18|-|TRBJ2-4
CASSSGGIQYF
TGTGCCAGCTCCTCGGGCGGGATTCAGTACTTC